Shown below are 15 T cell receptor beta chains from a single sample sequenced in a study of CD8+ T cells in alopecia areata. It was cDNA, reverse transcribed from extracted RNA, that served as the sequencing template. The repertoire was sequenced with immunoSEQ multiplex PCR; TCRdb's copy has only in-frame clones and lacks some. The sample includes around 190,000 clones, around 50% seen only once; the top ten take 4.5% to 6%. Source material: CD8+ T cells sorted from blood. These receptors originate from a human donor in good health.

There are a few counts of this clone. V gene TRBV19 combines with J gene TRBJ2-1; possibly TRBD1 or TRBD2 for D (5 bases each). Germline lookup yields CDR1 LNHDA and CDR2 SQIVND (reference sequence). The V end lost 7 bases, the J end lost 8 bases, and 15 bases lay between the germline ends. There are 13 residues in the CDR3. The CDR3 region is CASNNHLGDEQFF. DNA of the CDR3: TGTGCCAGTAACAACCACTTGGGGGATGAGCAGTTCTTC.

The CDR3, as DNA: TGCGCCAGCAGCTTGGCCCGAGAGACCCAGTACTTC. Translating gives CASSLARETQYF. J is TRBJ2-5 and V is TRBV5-1; D not certain. The germline gives CDR1 SGHRS, CDR2 YFSETQ. The CDR3 covers 12 residues. V lost 0 bases, J lost 4 bases, and 4 bases lay in between. Looking up the rest from reference TRBV5-1 and TRBJ2-5 gives the full variable domain: KAGVTQTPRYLIKTRGQQVTLSCSPISGHRSVSWYQQTPGQGLQFLFEYFSETQRNKGNFPGRFSGRQFSNSRSEMNVSTLELGDSALYLCASSLARETQYFGPGTRLLVL.

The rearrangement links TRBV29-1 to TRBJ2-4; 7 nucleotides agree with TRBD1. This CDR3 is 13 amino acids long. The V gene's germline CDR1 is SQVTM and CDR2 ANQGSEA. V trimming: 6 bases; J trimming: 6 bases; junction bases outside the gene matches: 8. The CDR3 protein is CSVSGGQINIQYF. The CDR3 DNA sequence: TGCAGCGTAAGTGGGGGACAGATAAACATTCAGTACTTC.

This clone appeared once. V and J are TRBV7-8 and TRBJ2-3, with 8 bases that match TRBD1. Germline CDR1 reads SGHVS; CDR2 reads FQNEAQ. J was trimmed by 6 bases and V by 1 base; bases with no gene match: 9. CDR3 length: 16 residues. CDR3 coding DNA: TGTGCCAGCAGCTTAGGTTCCGGACAGGGAGACGATACGCAGTATTTT. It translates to CASSLGSGQGDDTQYF.

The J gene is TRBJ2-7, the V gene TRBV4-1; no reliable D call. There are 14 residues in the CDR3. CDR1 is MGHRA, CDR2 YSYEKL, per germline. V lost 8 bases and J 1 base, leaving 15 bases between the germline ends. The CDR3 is CASGWTVGSYEQYF. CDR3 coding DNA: TGCGCCAGCGGTTGGACGGTTGGGTCCTACGAGCAGTACTTC.

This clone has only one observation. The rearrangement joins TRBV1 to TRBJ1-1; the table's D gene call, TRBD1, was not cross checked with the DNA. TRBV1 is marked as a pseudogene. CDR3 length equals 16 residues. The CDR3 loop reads CTSSQGTGDMNTEAFF. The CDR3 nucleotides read TGCACCAGCAGCCAAGGGACAGGGGATATGAACACTGAAGCTTTCTTT.

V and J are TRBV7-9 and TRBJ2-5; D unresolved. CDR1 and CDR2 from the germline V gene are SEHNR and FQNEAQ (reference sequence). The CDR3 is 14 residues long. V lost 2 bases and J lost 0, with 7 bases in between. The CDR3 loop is CASSLINNQETQYF. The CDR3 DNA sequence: TGTGCCAGCAGCTTAATTAACAACCAAGAGACCCAGTACTTC.

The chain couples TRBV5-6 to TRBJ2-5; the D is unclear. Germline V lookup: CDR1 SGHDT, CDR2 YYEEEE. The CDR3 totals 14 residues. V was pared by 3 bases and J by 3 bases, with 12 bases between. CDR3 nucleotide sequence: TGTGCCAGCAGCTCTCCAGACACCGAAGAGACCCAGTACTTC. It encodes CASSSPDTEETQYF.

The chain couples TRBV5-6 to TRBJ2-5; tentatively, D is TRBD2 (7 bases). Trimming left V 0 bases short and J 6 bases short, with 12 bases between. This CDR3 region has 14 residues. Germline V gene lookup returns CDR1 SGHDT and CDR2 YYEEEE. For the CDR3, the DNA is TGTGCCAGCAGCTTGGACAGGGAGGGAAAGACCCAGTACTTC. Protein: CASSLDREGKTQYF. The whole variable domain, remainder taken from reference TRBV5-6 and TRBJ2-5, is DAGVTQSPTHLIKTRGQQVTLRCSPKSGHDTVSWYQQALGQGPQFIFQYYEEEERQRGNFPDRFSGHQFPNYSSELNVNALLLGDSALYLCASSLDREGKTQYFGPGTRLLVL.

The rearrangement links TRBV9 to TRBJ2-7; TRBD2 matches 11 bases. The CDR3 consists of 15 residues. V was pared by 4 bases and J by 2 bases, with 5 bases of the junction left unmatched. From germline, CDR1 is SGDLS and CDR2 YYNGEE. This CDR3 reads CASSTSGGDTYEQYF. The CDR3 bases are TGTGCCAGCAGCACTAGCGGGGGTGATACCTACGAGCAGTACTTC.

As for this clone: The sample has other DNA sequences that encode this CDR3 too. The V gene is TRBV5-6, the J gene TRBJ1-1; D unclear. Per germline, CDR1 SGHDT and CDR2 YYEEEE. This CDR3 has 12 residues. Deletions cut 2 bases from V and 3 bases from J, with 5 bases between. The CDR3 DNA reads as TGTGCCAGCAGCTTCGGGGACACTGAAGCTTTCTTT. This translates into CASSFGDTEAFF.

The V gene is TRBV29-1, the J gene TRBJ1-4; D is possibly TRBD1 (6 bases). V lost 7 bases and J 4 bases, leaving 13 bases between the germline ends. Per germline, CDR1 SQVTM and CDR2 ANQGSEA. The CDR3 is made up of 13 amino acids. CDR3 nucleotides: TGCAGCGGAACACAGGGCAGTAATGAAAAACTGTTTTTT. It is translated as CSGTQGSNEKLFF. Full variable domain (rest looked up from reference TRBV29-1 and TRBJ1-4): SAVISQKPSRDICQRGTSLTIQCQVDSQVTMMFWYRQQPGQSLTLIATANQGSEATYESGFVIDKFPISRPNLTFSTLTVSNMSPEDSSIYLCSGTQGSNEKLFFGSGTQLSVL.

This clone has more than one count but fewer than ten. The CDR3 region is CASSLAGEVEKLFF. The CDR3, as DNA: TGCGCCAGCAGCTTGGCTGGGGAGGTCGAAAAACTGTTTTTT. V gene TRBV5-1 combines with J gene TRBJ1-4; D is unclear. The V end was cut by 0 bases, the J end by 8 bases, with 11 bases between. The length of the CDR3 is 14 residues. Germline-derived CDR1 and CDR2 are SGHRS and YFSETQ.

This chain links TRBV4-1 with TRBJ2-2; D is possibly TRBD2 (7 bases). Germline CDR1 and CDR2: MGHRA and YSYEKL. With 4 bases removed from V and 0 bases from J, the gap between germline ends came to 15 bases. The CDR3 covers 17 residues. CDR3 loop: CASSRKGGVTNTGELFF. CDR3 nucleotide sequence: TGCGCCAGCAGCCGCAAGGGGGGGGTTACGAACACCGGGGAGCTGTTTTTT.

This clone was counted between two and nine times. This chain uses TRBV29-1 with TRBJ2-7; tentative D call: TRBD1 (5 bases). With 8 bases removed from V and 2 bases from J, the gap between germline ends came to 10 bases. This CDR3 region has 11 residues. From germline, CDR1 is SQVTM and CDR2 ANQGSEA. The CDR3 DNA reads TGCAGCTCTGCGGACACCTACGAGCAGTACTTC. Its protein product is CSSADTYEQYF.